This TCR beta chain stems from a study of OX40 agonist ivuxolimab in advanced cancers. Sequencing used immunoSEQ multiplex PCR; TCRdb keeps in-frame clones, though not all of them. The sample has over 70,000 clones; roughly 84% are singletons. The CDR3 is 15 amino acids. From germline, CDR1 is SGHTS and CDR2 YDEGEE. The germline V and J ends were trimmed by 4 bases and 2 bases, with 13 bases remaining between them. This sequence originates from an adult with an advanced solid tumor such as melanoma, head and neck, liver or kidney cancer. The rearrangement uses TRBV5-8 and TRBJ1-5; D unresolved. Source: CD4+ or CD8+ T cells sorted from blood, taken in a trial of the OX40 agonist ivuxolimab. CDR3 in DNA: TGTGCCAGCAGCGTGTTAGGGCCGGGCAATCAGCCCCAGCATTTT. This encodes CASSVLGPGNQPQHF.